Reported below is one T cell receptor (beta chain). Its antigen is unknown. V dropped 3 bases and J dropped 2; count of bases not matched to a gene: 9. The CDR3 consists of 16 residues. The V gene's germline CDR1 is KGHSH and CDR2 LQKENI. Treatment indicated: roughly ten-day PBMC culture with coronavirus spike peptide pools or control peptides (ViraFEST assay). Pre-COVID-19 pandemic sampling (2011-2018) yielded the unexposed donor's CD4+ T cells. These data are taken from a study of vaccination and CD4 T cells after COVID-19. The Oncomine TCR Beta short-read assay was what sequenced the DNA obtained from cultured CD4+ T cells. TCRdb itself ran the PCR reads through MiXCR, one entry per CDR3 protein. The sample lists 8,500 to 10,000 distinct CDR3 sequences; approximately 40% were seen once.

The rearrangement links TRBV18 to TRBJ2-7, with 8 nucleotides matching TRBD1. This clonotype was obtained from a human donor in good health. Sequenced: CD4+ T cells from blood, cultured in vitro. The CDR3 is CASSPMGQVVPYEQYF. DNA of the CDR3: TGTGCCAGCTCACCTATGGGACAGGTCGTGCCCTACGAGCAGTACTTC.